These 20 T cell receptor beta chains came from one sample sequenced in a study of technical replicates of blood from a few donors. Assay used: immunoSEQ multiplex PCR; TCRdb lists only in-frame clones, some missing. The sample lists about 76,000 clones, roughly 94% occurring once. What was sequenced was T cells isolated from PBMCs. The receptors originated from a human donor in good health.

This clone was counted a single time. The genes are TRBV11-3 and TRBJ2-5; 7 nucleotides agree with TRBD2. The V gene's germline CDR1 is SGHNT and CDR2 YENEEA. The CDR3 has 14 amino acids. Germline trimming cut 1 base from V and 4 bases from J; bases unmatched to any gene: 3. This chain's CDR3 is CASSLAAGVETQYF. The CDR3 bases are TGTGCCAGCAGCTTAGCGGCGGGAGTAGAGACCCAGTACTTC.

The rearrangement uses TRBV9 and TRBJ2-1; TRBD2 agrees at 12 bases. The V and J ends lost 4 bases and 2 bases, in that order; junction bases with no gene match: 4. The germline gives CDR1 SGDLS, CDR2 YYNGEE. The CDR3 consists of 16 residues. The CDR3 DNA reads TGTGCCAGCAGCTCCGGACTAGCGGGAACCTACAATGAGCAGTTCTTC. It yields the protein CASSSGLAGTYNEQFF. The entire variable domain, with the rest obtained from reference TRBV9 and TRBJ2-1, is as follows: DSGVTQTPKHLITATGQRVTLRCSPRSGDLSVYWYQQSLDQGLQFLIQYYNGEERAKGNILERFSAQQFPDLHSELNLSSLELGDSALYFCASSSGLAGTYNEQFFGPGTRLTVL.

In the case of this clone: Other nucleotide sequences in the sample specify the same CDR3. The chain joins TRBV9 to TRBJ2-2, with D unclear. This CDR3 has 12 amino acids. V shed 0 bases and J shed 6 bases, with 3 bases lying between them. Germline V lookup: CDR1 SGDLS, CDR2 YYNGEE. CDR3 in DNA: TGTGCCAGCAGCGTAGCTTCCGGGGAGCTGTTTTTT. It yields the protein CASSVASGELFF. Full variable domain (remainder filled in from reference TRBV9 and TRBJ2-2): DSGVTQTPKHLITATGQRVTLRCSPRSGDLSVYWYQQSLDQGLQFLIQYYNGEERAKGNILERFSAQQFPDLHSELNLSSLELGDSALYFCASSVASGELFFGEGSRLTVL.

This chain connects TRBV5-4 to TRBJ2-1; TRBD1 matches 9 bases. V lost 4 bases, J lost 4 bases, and 9 bases stayed unmatched. Germline CDR1 reads SGHNT; CDR2 reads YYREEE (reference sequence). CDR3 length: 16 amino acids. The CDR3 region has the DNA TGTGCCAGCAGCCCCTCGGGACAGGGCCCATACAATGAGCAGTTCTTC. Protein sequence: CASSPSGQGPYNEQFF.

V usage is TRBV28 and J usage is TRBJ2-5, with 11 bases lining up with TRBD2. CDR1 MDHEN and CDR2 SYDVKM come from the germline V gene. The CDR3 sequence is 14 residues long. After removal of 8 bases from V and 2 bases from J, the junction contained 4 bases not matched to a gene. The CDR3 DNA sequence: TGTGCCAGCCAACTAGCGGGGGAGCAAGAGACCCAGTACTTC. Translation gives CASQLAGEQETQYF.

The chain combines TRBV7-9 with TRBJ2-5; 11 bases line up with TRBD2. There are 14 residues in the CDR3. Germline CDR1 reads SEHNR; CDR2 reads FQNEAQ (reference sequence). The V and J ends lost 3 bases and 5 bases, in that order; junction bases with no gene match: 2. The CDR3 loop is CASSFPSGRETQYF. The DNA of the CDR3 is TGTGCCAGCAGCTTCCCTAGCGGGAGGGAGACCCAGTACTTC.

The chain recombines TRBV27 with TRBJ1-2; 10 bases are a match to TRBD1. Germline lookup yields CDR1 MNHEY and CDR2 SMNVEV (reference sequence). This CDR3 spans 16 amino acids. After removal of 8 bases from V and 4 bases from J, the junction contained 13 bases not matched to a gene. The CDR3: CASGWGTGASPYGYTF. The CDR3 coding sequence is TGTGCCAGCGGGTGGGGGACAGGGGCTTCGCCCTATGGCTACACCTTC.

The chain couples TRBV10-1 to TRBJ1-2; 8 bases map to TRBD1. The CDR3 is 13 amino acids. Germline lookup yields CDR1 WNHNN and CDR2 SYGVQD (reference sequence). V shed 4 bases, J shed 4 bases, and the junction held 2 bases outside the gene matches. CDR3 region: CASSGTGFYGYTF. The CDR3 nucleotides are TGCGCCAGCAGTGGGACAGGGTTCTATGGCTACACCTTC.

The J gene is TRBJ2-1, the V gene TRBV10-1, with a tentative D call TRBD2 (5 bases). The V end lost 3 bases, the J end lost 8 bases, and 8 bases lay between the germline ends. The germline gives CDR1 WNHNN, CDR2 SYGVQD (reference sequence). This CDR3 is 12 amino acids long. The CDR3 region is CASSEGSHEQFF. The CDR3 DNA sequence: TGCGCCAGCAGTGAAGGGAGCCATGAGCAGTTCTTC.

The chain joins TRBV9 to TRBJ1-4; 8 positions agree with TRBD1. The CDR3 is made up of 15 amino acids. The V and J ends lost 3 bases and 5 bases, in that order; junction bases with no gene match: 6. In germline, CDR1 is SGDLS, CDR2 YYNGEE. CDR3 sequence: CASSDDRGSNEKLFF. The CDR3 DNA is TGTGCCAGCAGCGACGACAGGGGATCGAATGAAAAACTGTTTTTT.

This chain connects TRBV6-1 to TRBJ1-2; no clear D. CDR1 and CDR2 (germline): MNHNS, SASEGT. V dropped 3 bases and J dropped 5 bases, with 10 bases sitting between them. The CDR3 runs to 13 residues. The CDR3 bases are TGTGCCAGCAGTGAGGGAGGGATATATGGCTACACCTTC. It codes for CASSEGGIYGYTF.

The J gene is TRBJ2-7, the V gene TRBV10-2, with D possibly matching TRBD1 (6 bases). The CDR3 consists of 13 residues. Looked up from germline, CDR1 is WSHSY and CDR2 is SAAADI. V shed 4 bases and J shed 4 bases, with 11 bases lying between them. CDR3 protein: CASSVIQGYEQYF. The CDR3 DNA follows: TGCGCCAGCAGTGTCATACAGGGATACGAGCAGTACTTC.

The chain couples TRBV7-9 to TRBJ1-1, with D possibly being TRBD1 (6 bases). Trimming removed 5 bases from V and 6 bases from J, with 10 bases in between. In germline, CDR1 is SEHNR, CDR2 FQNEAQ (reference sequence). This CDR3 has 12 residues. Written as DNA, the CDR3 is TGTGCCAGCAGCGCCTGGACAGCTGAAGCTTTCTTT. It codes for CASSAWTAEAFF.

This chain uses TRBV2 with TRBJ1-1, with D perhaps matching TRBD1 (6 bases). The ends were cut back, 4 bases at V and 5 bases at J, with 20 bases in the middle. Germline V gives CDR1 SNHLY, CDR2 FYNNEI. The CDR3 contains 16 residues. The CDR3 spells CASSASRAGGWTEAFF. DNA of the CDR3: TGTGCCAGCAGTGCCTCGAGGGCTGGGGGCTGGACTGAAGCTTTCTTT.

This chain uses TRBV11-3 with TRBJ2-7, with TRBD2 identical over 11 bases. CDR1 and CDR2 (germline): SGHNT, YENEEA. The J segment lost 6 bases and the V segment lost 6 bases, leaving 7 bases of the junction unmatched. The CDR3 extends over 14 amino acids. The CDR3 DNA sequence: TGTGCCAGCAGACTAGCGGGAGAGTTCTCCGAGCAGTACTTC. Its protein product is CASRLAGEFSEQYF.

The chain uses TRBV7-2 and TRBJ2-7; 11 bases agree with TRBD2. The germline gives CDR1 SGHTA, CDR2 FQGNSA. V trimming: 5 bases; J trimming: 9 bases; junction bases outside the gene matches: 9. The CDR3 is 14 amino acids. In DNA form, the CDR3 reads TGTGCCAGCAGCCCTACTAGCGGGAGCGGTATGCAGTACTTC. Its translation: CASSPTSGSGMQYF.

The chain recombines TRBV7-9 with TRBJ1-1; D gene unclear. Trimming stripped 5 bases from V and 4 bases from J, with 17 bases between. Germline lookup yields CDR1 SEHNR and CDR2 FQNEAQ (reference sequence). The CDR3 covers 15 residues. The CDR3 DNA reads TGTGCCAGCAGCCCAAGGCGTGCGGGGAGCACTGAAGCTTTCTTT. Amino acids: CASSPRRAGSTEAFF.

The sample holds a few counts of this clone. The chain combines TRBV7-9 with TRBJ1-1, with D possibly TRBD1 on 5 matching bases. This CDR3 has 12 residues. Trimming left V 9 bases short and J 6 bases short, with 14 bases between. Germline V gene data show CDR1 as SEHNR and CDR2 as FQNEAQ (reference sequence). CDR3 loop: CASRQGWAEAFF. The DNA of the CDR3 is TGTGCCAGTCGGCAGGGCTGGGCTGAAGCTTTCTTT. The full variable domain, rest sourced from reference TRBV7-9 and TRBJ1-1, is DTGVSQNPRHKITKRGQNVTFRCDPISEHNRLYWYRQTLGQGPEFLTYFQNEAQLEKSRLLSDRFSAERPKGSFSTLEIQRTEQGDSAMYLCASRQGWAEAFFGQGTRLTVV.

CDR3 region: CATLPSGSLPDTQYF. The CDR3 nucleotides read TGTGCCACGCTGCCTAGCGGGAGTCTCCCAGATACGCAGTATTTT. The rearrangement joins TRBV10-3 to TRBJ2-3; 10 bases fit TRBD2. Germline CDR1 and CDR2: ENHRY and SYGVKD. The CDR3 consists of 15 residues. V shed 10 bases and J 4 bases; nucleotides not matched to a gene: 11.

The chain recombines TRBV27 with TRBJ1-1, with D perhaps TRBD1 (5 bases). This CDR3 region has 14 residues. Trimming left V 2 bases short and J 0 bases short, with 7 bases between. CDR1 is MNHEY, CDR2 SMNVEV, per germline (reference sequence). The CDR3 DNA sequence: TGTGCCAGCAGTTTACAGGGAATGAACACTGAAGCTTTCTTT. It encodes CASSLQGMNTEAFF.